These 20 T cell receptor beta chains originate from one sample sequenced in a study of identical twins. TCRdb redid the calling of the 5' RACE reads with MiXCR, one entry per CDR3 protein. The table shows approximately 890,000 distinct CDR3 sequences, with about 12% occurring only once. This sample was also put to use in a study of yellow fever vaccine responses in identical twins.

The sample was PBMCs. These receptors originate from a young woman in good health.

This clonotype was recorded many times. V gene TRBV24-1 combines with J gene TRBJ2-3; D is perhaps TRBD2 (7 bases). The CDR3 spans 17 residues. V lost 4 bases and J lost 5, with 21 bases in between. Germline CDR1 is KGHDR and CDR2 is SFDVKD. In nucleotides, the CDR3 is TGTGCCACCAGTGACCCCCGTTGGGGGGGGCTGGGAGATACGCAGTATTTT. Its translation: CATSDPRWGGLGDTQYF.

This clonotype was counted at least ten times. The V gene is TRBV29-1, the J gene TRBJ1-2; D remains unclear. Germline assignment: CDR1 SQVTM and CDR2 ANQGSEA. The CDR3 extends over 11 amino acids. V lost 4 bases to trimming and J lost 0 bases, with 3 bases between them. The DNA for the CDR3 is TGCAGCGTTGTGTCTAACTATGGCTACACCTTC. Protein product: CSVVSNYGYTF.

In this sample, this clonotype turned up a few times. J is TRBJ2-1 and V is TRBV20-1, with TRBD1 matching 7 bases. Per germline, CDR1 DFQATT and CDR2 SNEGSKA (reference sequence). The trim removed 6 bases at V and 4 bases at J, leaving 6 bases unmatched. The CDR3 spans 13 residues. As DNA, the CDR3 is TGCAGTGCGCCGGGACAGATATACAATGAGCAGTTCTTC. This translates into CSAPGQIYNEQFF.

The V gene is TRBV19, the J gene TRBJ2-7, with 11 bases aligning to TRBD2. Germline CDR1 is LNHDA and CDR2 is SQIVND (reference sequence). CDR3 length: 13 amino acids. The V segment lost 4 bases and the J segment 7 bases; nucleotides outside the gene matches: 3. This CDR3 reads CASSTGTSGEQYF. DNA for the CDR3: TGTGCCAGTAGTACAGGGACTAGCGGAGAGCAGTACTTC.

This clonotype was counted a few times. J is TRBJ2-5 and V is TRBV3-1; perhaps TRBD1 as D (5 bases). The CDR3 sequence is 15 residues long. V lost 0 bases and J lost 5, with 13 bases in between. Germline CDR1 LGHDT, CDR2 YNNKEL (reference sequence). Here the CDR3 reads CASSQDWAGIETQYF. DNA of the CDR3: TGTGCCAGCAGCCAAGACTGGGCAGGGATCGAGACCCAGTACTTC.

Concerning this clonotype itself: Being one base from a much bigger clone, this may be a read error. The chain employs TRBV12-3 or TRBV12-4 and TRBJ2-7; D gene ambiguous. The CDR3 is 14 amino acids. The CDR3 reads CASSFGRRSYEQYV. As DNA, the CDR3 is TGTGCTTCCTCTTTTGGACGCCGCTCCTACGAGCAGTACGTC.

This clonotype was seen a handful of times. The chain employs TRBV3-1 and TRBJ2-6; D is uncertain. CDR1 and CDR2 (germline): LGHDT, YNNKEL (reference sequence). This CDR3 region has 15 residues. Trimming removed 3 bases from V and 2 bases from J, with 8 bases in between. The chain's CDR3 is CASSHPVAGANVLTF. DNA for the CDR3: TGTGCCAGCAGCCACCCCGTCGCTGGGGCCAACGTCCTGACTTTC.

The table lists this clonotype with a few counts. This chain uses TRBV5-1 with TRBJ2-7, with 8 bases identical to TRBD2. The germline CDR1 and CDR2 sequences are SGHRS and YFSETQ. This CDR3 is built from 16 residues. V gave up 4 bases and J gave up 6 bases; unmatched junction bases: 15. CDR3 amino acids: CASSHPRTSGSAEQYF. CDR3 DNA: TGCGCCAGCAGCCATCCCAGAACTAGCGGCTCGGCCGAGCAGTACTTC.

This rearrangement joins TRBV12-3 or TRBV12-4 to TRBJ2-2; 8 positions match TRBD2. V trimming: 5 bases; J trimming: 4 bases; junction bases outside the gene matches: 9. This CDR3 spans 16 amino acids. CDR3 nucleotide sequence: TGTGCCAGCAGTCAACCGGGAGGGCCTGTCACCGGGGAGCTGTTTTTT. It is translated as CASSQPGGPVTGELFF.

There are a few counts of this clonotype. The V call is TRBV6-5, the J call TRBJ2-7, with 9 bases fitting TRBD1. Trimming at V came to 4 bases and at J to 5 bases, leaving 6 bases not matched to a gene. Looked up from germline, CDR1 is MNHEY and CDR2 is SVGAGI. The CDR3 totals 14 residues. The CDR3 protein is CASSFTGQGNEQYF. CDR3 nucleotides: TGTGCCAGCAGTTTCACGGGACAGGGAAACGAGCAGTACTTC.

V is TRBV6-1 and J is TRBJ1-2; the D is unclear. V was shortened by 1 base and J by 8 bases, with 2 bases between the two germline ends. Germline-derived CDR1 and CDR2 are MNHNS and SASEGT. This CDR3 is built from 10 residues. The CDR3 DNA reads as TGTGCCAGCAGTGAAGGGGGCTACACCTTC. This encodes CASSEGGYTF.

This clonotype has only a few counts. J is TRBJ2-3 and V is TRBV7-8, with 7 nucleotides matching TRBD1. V was pared by 6 bases and J by 0 bases, with 3 bases of the junction left unmatched. Germline V lookup: CDR1 SGHVS, CDR2 FQNEAQ. The CDR3 contains 14 residues. The CDR3 loop is CASRDRASTDTQYF. Written as DNA, the CDR3 is TGTGCCAGCAGAGACAGGGCTAGCACAGATACGCAGTATTTT.

The V gene is TRBV7-9, the J gene TRBJ1-1; 7 nucleotides agree with TRBD1. The ends lost 7 bases at V and 0 bases at J; junction bases unmatched: 11. Germline CDR1 is SEHNR and CDR2 is FQNEAQ (reference sequence). This CDR3 is built from 16 residues. The CDR3 is CASIEGASGMNTEAFF. Written as DNA, the CDR3 is TGTGCCAGCATCGAGGGGGCGTCGGGAATGAACACTGAAGCTTTCTTT.

The chain carries TRBV19 and TRBJ2-7; 10 positions agree with TRBD2. There are 13 residues in the CDR3. Germline V gives CDR1 LNHDA, CDR2 SQIVND (reference sequence). Germline trimming cut 3 bases from V and 6 bases from J; bases unmatched to any gene: 2. The DNA for the CDR3 is TGTGCCAGTAGTATTGGACTAGCGGCCGAGCAGTACTTC. This codes for CASSIGLAAEQYF.

The chain recombines TRBV5-5 with TRBJ2-6; either TRBD1 or TRBD2 may fit D (5 bases each). This CDR3 contains 16 residues. Trimming took 0 bases from V and 3 from J, leaving 10 bases between them. Germline assignment: CDR1 SGHKS and CDR2 YYEKEE (reference sequence). CDR3 DNA sequence: TGTGCCAGCAGCTTGGCCATGAGGGGTGGGGCCAACGTCCTGACTTTC. Translated, it gives CASSLAMRGGANVLTF.

The table lists this clonotype with a few counts. The rearrangement uses TRBV28 and TRBJ2-5; perhaps TRBD2 as D (7 bases). CDR3 size: 13 residues. With 4 bases removed from V and 4 bases from J, the gap between germline ends came to 10 bases. Germline CDR1 and CDR2: MDHEN and SYDVKM. The CDR3 DNA reads as TGTGCCAGCAGTTGGGGGGGCCTAGAGACCCAGTACTTC. This encodes CASSWGGLETQYF.

This chain connects TRBV5-1 to TRBJ2-7; D tentatively fits TRBD1 or TRBD2 (5 bases each). Germline V lookup: CDR1 SGHRS, CDR2 YFSETQ. Trimming cost V 5 bases and J 5 bases, with 11 bases left between them. The CDR3 covers 12 residues. The CDR3 DNA is TGCGCCAGCAGGAGGGGAAGGGACGAGCAGTACTTC. Its translation: CASRRGRDEQYF.

This clonotype turned up a few times. The genes are TRBV5-1 and TRBJ1-1; 8 nucleotides match TRBD1. Germline-derived CDR1 and CDR2 are SGHRS and YFSETQ. The trim removed 4 bases at V and 2 bases at J, leaving 10 bases unmatched. The CDR3 has 16 amino acids. The CDR3 sequence is CASSITSDRANTEAFF. CDR3 in DNA: TGCGCCAGCAGCATCACCTCGGACAGGGCTAACACTGAAGCTTTCTTT.

This clonotype turned up a few times. The chain carries TRBV29-1 and TRBJ2-1, with D hard to call. Trimming took 0 bases from V and 1 from J, leaving 13 bases between them. The CDR3 runs to 16 residues. CDR1 SQVTM and CDR2 ANQGSEA come from the germline V gene. The CDR3 DNA reads TGCAGCGTTGAAGATATGAGGCCCGGATCCTACAATGAGCAGTTCTTC. The encoded protein is CSVEDMRPGSYNEQFF.

This clonotype has only a few counts. The genes are TRBV27 and TRBJ2-2; 14 bases are shared with TRBD2. The CDR3 is 17 amino acids. Trimming at V came to 4 bases and at J to 4 bases, leaving 5 bases not matched to a gene. The germline V gene has CDR1 MNHEY and CDR2 SMNVEV (reference sequence). The chain's CDR3 is CASSSAGTSGSTGELFF. CDR3 DNA sequence: TGTGCCAGCAGTTCAGCCGGGACTAGCGGGAGCACCGGGGAGCTGTTTTTT.